Following are 2 T cell receptor beta chains from one sample sequenced in a study of cytomegalovirus exposure and HLA in healthy donors. The study ran its PCR with 60 Vbeta and 13 Jbeta primers. Assay used: immunoSEQ multiplex PCR; TCRdb lists only in-frame clones, some missing. Its table lists about 54,000 clones. The sample comprised PBMCs. The receptors were gathered from a woman between 40 and 50 years old in good health and CMV-seronegative.

The rearrangement uses TRBV30 and TRBJ1-1, with 7 positions matching TRBD1. Unmatched junction bases numbered 2, after V lost 5 bases and J lost 2 bases. Germline V gives CDR1 GTSNPN, CDR2 SVGIG (reference sequence). CDR3 length: 12 residues. The CDR3 DNA is TGTGCCTGGGACAGGGAAAACACTGAAGCTTTCTTT. Its protein product is CAWDRENTEAFF.

V and J are TRBV5-6 and TRBJ1-2; D gene uncertain. V was pared by 3 bases and J by 7 bases, with 22 bases between. The germline V gene has CDR1 SGHDT and CDR2 YYEEEE. The CDR3 totals 16 residues. CDR3 region: CASSSTRDGEVGGYTF. The CDR3 nucleotides read TGTGCCAGCAGCTCGACTCGAGACGGGGAGGTGGGTGGCTACACCTTC.